This T cell receptor beta chain was sequenced in a study of T cells in Graves' hyperthyroidism and ophthalmopathy. General observations from the study: Researchers report that a 13 V-J model separated ophthalmopathy from stable hyperthyroidism.

Per the germline V gene, CDR1 is MDHEN and CDR2 is SYDVKM. The V and J ends lost 6 bases and 6 bases, in that order; junction bases with no gene match: 6. This CDR3 is 14 amino acids long. TCR beta CDR3 sequences were amplified from RNA transcripts. HTBI primers drove first-round RT-PCR of the TCR CDR3. Each CDR3 protein is one row after TCRdb ran MiXCR on the multiplex PCR reads. The sample lists 600,000 or so distinct CDR3 sequences, approximately 15% occurring once. This clonotype was observed at least ten times. Its specificity is not known. The receptor was isolated from a woman aged 45-65 years with Graves' ophthalmopathy. Sequencing was carried out using blood. The gene calls are TRBV28 and TRBJ1-5, with 9 bases that match TRBD1. CDR3 region: CASSLGTGIQPQHF. The CDR3 DNA reads TGTGCCAGCAGCCTCGGGACAGGGATTCAGCCCCAGCATTTT.